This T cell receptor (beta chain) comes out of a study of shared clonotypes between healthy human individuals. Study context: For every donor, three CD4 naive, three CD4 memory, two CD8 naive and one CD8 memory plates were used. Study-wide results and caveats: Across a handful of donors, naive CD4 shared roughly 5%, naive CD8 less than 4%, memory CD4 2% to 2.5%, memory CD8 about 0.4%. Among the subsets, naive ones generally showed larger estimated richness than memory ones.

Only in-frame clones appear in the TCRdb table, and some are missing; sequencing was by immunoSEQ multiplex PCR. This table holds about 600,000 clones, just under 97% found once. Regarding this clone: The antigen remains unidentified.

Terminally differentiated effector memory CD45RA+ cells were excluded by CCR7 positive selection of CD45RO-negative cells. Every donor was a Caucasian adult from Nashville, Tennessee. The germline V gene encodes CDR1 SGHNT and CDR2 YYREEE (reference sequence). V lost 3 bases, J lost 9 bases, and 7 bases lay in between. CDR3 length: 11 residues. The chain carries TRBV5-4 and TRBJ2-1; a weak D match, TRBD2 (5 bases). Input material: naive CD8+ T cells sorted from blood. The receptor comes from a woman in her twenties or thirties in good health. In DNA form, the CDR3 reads TGTGCCAGCAGCTCCACTAGTGAGCAGTTCTTC. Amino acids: CASSSTSEQFF.